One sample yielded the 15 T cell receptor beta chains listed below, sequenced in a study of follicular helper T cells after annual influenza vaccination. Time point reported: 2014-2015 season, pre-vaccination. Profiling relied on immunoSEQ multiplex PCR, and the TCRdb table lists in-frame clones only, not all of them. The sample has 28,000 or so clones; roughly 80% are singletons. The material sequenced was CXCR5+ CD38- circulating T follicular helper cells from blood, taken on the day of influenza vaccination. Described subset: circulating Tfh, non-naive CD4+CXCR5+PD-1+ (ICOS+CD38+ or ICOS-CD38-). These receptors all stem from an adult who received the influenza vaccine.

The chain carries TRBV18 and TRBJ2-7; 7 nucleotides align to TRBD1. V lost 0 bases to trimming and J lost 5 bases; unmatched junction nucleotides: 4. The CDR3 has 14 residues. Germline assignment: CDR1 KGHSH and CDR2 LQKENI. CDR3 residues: CASSPPTGTDEQYF. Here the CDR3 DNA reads TGTGCCAGCTCACCACCGACAGGGACGGACGAGCAGTACTTC.

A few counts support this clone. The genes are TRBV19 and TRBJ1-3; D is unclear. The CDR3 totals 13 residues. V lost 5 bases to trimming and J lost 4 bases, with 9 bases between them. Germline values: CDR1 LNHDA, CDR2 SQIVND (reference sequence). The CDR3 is CASSVGRGNTIYF. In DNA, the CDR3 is TGTGCCAGTAGTGTGGGGAGAGGAAACACCATATATTTT.

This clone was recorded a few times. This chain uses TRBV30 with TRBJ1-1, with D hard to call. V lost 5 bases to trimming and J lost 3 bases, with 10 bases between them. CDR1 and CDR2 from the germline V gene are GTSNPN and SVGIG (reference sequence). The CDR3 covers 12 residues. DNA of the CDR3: TGTGCCTGGGCTGCCCAGGACACTGAAGCTTTCTTT. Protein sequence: CAWAAQDTEAFF.

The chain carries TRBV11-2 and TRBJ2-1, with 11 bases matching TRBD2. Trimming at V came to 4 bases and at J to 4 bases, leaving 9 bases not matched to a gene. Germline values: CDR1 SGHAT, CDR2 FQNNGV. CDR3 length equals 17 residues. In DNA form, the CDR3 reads TGTGCCAGCAGCTCGACGCTAGCGGGGGGCCTTTACAATGAGCAGTTCTTC. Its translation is CASSSTLAGGLYNEQFF.

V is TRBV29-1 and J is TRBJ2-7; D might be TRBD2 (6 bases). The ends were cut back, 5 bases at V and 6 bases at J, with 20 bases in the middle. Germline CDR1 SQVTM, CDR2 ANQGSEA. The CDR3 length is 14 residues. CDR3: CSVWTPGGRGEQYF. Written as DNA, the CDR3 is TGCAGCGTTTGGACGCCGGGCGGGCGGGGCGAGCAGTACTTC.

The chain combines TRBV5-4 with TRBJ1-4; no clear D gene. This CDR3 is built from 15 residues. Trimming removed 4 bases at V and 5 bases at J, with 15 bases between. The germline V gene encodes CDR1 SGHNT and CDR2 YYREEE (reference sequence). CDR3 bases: TGTGCCAGCAGCACCCCCTCCGAGGGAAATGAAAAACTGTTTTTT. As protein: CASSTPSEGNEKLFF.

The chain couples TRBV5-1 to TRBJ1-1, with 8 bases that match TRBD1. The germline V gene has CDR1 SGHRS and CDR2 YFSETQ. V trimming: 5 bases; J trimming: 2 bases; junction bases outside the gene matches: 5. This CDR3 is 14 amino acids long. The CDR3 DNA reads TGCGCCAGCAGGCCGACAGGGGCTAACACTGAAGCTTTCTTT. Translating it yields CASRPTGANTEAFF.

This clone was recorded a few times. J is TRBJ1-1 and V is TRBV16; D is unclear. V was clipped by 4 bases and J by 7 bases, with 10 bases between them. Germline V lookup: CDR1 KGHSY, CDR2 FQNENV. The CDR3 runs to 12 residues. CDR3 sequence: CASSRASFEAFF. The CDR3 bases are TGTGCCAGCAGCCGAGCGTCCTTTGAAGCTTTCTTT. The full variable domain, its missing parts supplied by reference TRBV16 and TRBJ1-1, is GEEVAQTPKHLVRGEGQKAKLYCAPIKGHSYVFWYQQVLKNEFKFLISFQNENVFDETGMPKERFSAKCLPNSPCSLEIQATKLEDSAVYFCASSRASFEAFFGQGTRLTVV.

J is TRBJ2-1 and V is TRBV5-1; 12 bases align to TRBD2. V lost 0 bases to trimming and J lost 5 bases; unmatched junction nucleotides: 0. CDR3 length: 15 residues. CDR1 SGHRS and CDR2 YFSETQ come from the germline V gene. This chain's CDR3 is CASSLGTSGNNEQFF. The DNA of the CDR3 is TGCGCCAGCAGCTTGGGGACTAGCGGGAACAATGAGCAGTTCTTC.

The CDR3 bases are TGTGCCAGCAGCCCCCGAACTAGCGGGGGGCCACAAGAGACCCAGTACTTC. Translating it yields CASSPRTSGGPQETQYF. The chain joins TRBV7-6 to TRBJ2-5; 12 bases line up with TRBD2. The J segment lost 2 bases and the V segment lost 5 bases, leaving 9 bases of the junction unmatched. Germline loops: CDR1 SGHVS, CDR2 FNYEAQ. The CDR3 consists of 17 residues.

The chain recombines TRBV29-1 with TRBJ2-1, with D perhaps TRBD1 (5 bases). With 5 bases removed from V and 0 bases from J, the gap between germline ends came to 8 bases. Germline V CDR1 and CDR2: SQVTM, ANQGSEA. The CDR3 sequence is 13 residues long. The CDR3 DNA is TGCAGCGTTAACCAGGGCTCCTACAATGAGCAGTTCTTC. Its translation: CSVNQGSYNEQFF.

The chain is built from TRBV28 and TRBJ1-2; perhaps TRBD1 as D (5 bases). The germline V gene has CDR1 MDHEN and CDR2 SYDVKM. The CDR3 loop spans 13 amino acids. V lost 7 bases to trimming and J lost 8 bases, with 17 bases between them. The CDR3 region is CASNALAGRGYTF. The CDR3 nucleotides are TGTGCCAGCAATGCCCTAGCGGGACGGGGCTACACCTTC.

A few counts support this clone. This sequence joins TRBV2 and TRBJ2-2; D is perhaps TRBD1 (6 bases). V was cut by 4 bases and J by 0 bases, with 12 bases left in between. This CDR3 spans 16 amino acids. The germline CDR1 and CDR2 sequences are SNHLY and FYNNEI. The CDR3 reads CASSVDSPANTGELFF. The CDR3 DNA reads TGTGCCAGCAGTGTGGACAGCCCCGCGAACACCGGGGAGCTGTTTTTT.

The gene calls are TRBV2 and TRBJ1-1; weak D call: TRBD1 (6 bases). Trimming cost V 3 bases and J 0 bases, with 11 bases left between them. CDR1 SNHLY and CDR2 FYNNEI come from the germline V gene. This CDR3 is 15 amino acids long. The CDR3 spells CASSEGGRMNTEAFF. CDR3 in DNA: TGTGCCAGCAGTGAGGGGGGGCGGATGAACACTGAAGCTTTCTTT.

The CDR3 reads CASSQGDSGQTQYF. In nucleotides, the CDR3 is TGTGCCAGCAGCCAGGGGGATAGCGGACAGACCCAGTACTTC. The chain couples TRBV4-2 to TRBJ2-5; possibly TRBD2 for D (6 bases). CDR1 and CDR2 from the germline V gene are LGHNA and YNFKEQ. This CDR3 is 14 amino acids long. Trimming removed 3 bases from V and 6 bases from J, with 14 bases in between.